This T cell receptor beta chain was recorded in a study of blood T cell repertoires in COVID-19 (dated by TCRdb to about 2020). With regard to the full study: The collaborator samples originated in the United States, Italy and Spain and spanned the acute and convalescent phases of COVID-19. The dataset comprised deeply sampled blood TCRbeta repertoires from subjects exposed to, actively infected with, or recovered from COVID-19. HLA class I and class II types, where available, came from metadata supplied by the sample provider rather than from assay-based typing. The samples were drawn from the first 160 participants of the ongoing ImmuneRACE study and from some 1,300 subjects provided by 6 global collaborators. The prospective study material was composed of cDNA or gDNA derived from T cells, B-cell-depleted T cells, or PBMCs. The repertoires were released in a freely available public database meant as a resource for research on the immune response to SARS-CoV-2. Nearly every sample came with metadata listing a de-identified subject ID, COVID-19 status, age in years and sex.

Broad study findings and their caveats: The quantity of clinical and demographic metadata differed by source and by participant and was supplied without curation.

V loses 1 base at its end and J loses 2 bases; junction bases beyond the gene matches: 2. In the germline V gene, CDR1 corresponds to SGHTA and CDR2 to FQGNSA. The CDR3 starts with the cysteine, ends with the phenylalanine, and has 14 residues. Only the CDR3 part of the read is kept: 42 bases, read in frame from the first base. The immunoSEQ Assay, a bias-controlled multiplex PCR, was used to amplify TCRbeta CDR3 regions from genomic DNA. For the original study's pipeline: The number of nucleated cells in each sample was estimated from the amplification of reference gene primers within the assay. Sequence reads were collapsed and filtered to measure the absolute abundance of every unique TCRbeta CDR3 rearrangement. For each sample, productive Simpson clonality was calculated by taking the square root of Simpson's diversity index across productive rearrangements. TCRdb obtained this table from immuneACCESS and retained in-frame rearrangements with V and J assigned. These tables miss some clones; where compared with another copy, unresolved V genes account for less than half of the shortfall, and the remainder is unexplained. V and J calls and clone size come straight from that table; D and trimming were deduced from the DNA. This sample holds some 150,000 clones; around 88% were observed only once. 1.5% of the sample belongs to the ten largest clones.

The collaborating institutions used their own protocols to collect whole blood in K2EDTA tubes. For TCRbeta analysis, collaborator samples were shipped as frozen whole blood, as isolated PBMCs, or as DNA extracted from either sample type. About this clone itself: There is no known antigen for this receptor. It has no much larger one-base neighbor in the sample; base qualities were not kept.

This TCR was recovered from a woman aged 55-69 years with acute or convalescent COVID-19. The sample comprised peripheral blood. The V and J segments used are TRBV7-2 and TRBJ2-7; 7 nucleotides in the junction match TRBD1. The nucleotide sequence reads as follows: TGTGCCAGCAGCTTAGGGACAGGACCCTACGAGCAGTACTTC. The encoded protein is CASSLGTGPYEQYF.